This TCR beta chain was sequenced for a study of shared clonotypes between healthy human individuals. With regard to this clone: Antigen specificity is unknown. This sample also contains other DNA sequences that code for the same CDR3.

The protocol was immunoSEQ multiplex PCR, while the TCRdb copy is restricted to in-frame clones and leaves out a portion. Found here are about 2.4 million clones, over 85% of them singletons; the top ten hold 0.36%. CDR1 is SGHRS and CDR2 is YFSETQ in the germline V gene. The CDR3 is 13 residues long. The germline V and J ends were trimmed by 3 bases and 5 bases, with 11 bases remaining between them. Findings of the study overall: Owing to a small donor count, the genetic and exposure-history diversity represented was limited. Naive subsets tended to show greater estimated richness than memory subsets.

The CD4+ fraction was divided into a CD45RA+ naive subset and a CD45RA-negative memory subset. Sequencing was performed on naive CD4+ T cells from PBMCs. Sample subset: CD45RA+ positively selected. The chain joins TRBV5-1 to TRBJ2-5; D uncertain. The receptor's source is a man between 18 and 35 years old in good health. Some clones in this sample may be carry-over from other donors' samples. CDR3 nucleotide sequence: TGCGCCAGCAGCTCCGGTCCCCTGGAGACCCAGTACTTC. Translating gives CASSSGPLETQYF.